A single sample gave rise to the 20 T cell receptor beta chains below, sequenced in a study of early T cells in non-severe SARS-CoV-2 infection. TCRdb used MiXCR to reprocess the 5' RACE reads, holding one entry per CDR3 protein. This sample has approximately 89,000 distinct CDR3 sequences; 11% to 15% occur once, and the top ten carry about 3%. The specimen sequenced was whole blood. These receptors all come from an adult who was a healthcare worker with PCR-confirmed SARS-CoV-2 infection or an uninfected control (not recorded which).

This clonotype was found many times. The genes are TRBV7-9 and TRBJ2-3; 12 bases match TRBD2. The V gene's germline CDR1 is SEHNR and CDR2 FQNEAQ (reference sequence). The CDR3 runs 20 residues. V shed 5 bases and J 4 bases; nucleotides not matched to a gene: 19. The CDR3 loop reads CASSPRLAGAPRASADTQYF. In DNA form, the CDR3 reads TGTGCCAGCAGCCCTAGACTAGCGGGAGCACCGAGGGCGTCTGCAGATACGCAGTATTTT.

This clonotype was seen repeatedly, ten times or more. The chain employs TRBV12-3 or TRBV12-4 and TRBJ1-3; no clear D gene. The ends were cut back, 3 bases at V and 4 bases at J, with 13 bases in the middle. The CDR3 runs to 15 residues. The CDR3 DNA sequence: TGTGCCAGCAGTTTTTGGAATTTCTCGGGAAACACCATATATTTT. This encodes CASSFWNFSGNTIYF.

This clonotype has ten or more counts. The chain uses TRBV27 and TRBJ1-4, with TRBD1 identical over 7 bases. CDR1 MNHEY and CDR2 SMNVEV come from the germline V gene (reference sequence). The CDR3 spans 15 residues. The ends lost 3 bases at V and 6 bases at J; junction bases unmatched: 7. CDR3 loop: CASSFLGGPYEKLFF. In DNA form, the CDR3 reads TGTGCCAGCAGTTTCCTAGGGGGCCCCTATGAAAAACTGTTTTTT.

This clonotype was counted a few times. This chain's CDR3 is CASSDRTSIGEQYF. In nucleotides, the CDR3 is TGCGCCAGCAGTGACAGGACTAGTATCGGCGAGCAGTACTTC. The V call is TRBV10-1, the J call TRBJ2-7, with TRBD2 matching 7 bases. The CDR3 is 14 residues long. After removal of 3 bases from V and 6 bases from J, the junction contained 8 bases not matched to a gene. CDR1 and CDR2 (germline): WNHNN, SYGVQD (reference sequence).

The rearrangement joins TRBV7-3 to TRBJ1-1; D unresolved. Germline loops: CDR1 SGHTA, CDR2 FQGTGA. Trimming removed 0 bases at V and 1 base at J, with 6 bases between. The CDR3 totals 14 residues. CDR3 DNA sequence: TGTGCCAGCAGCTTAACCTGGGGGAACACTGAAGCTTTCTTT. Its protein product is CASSLTWGNTEAFF.

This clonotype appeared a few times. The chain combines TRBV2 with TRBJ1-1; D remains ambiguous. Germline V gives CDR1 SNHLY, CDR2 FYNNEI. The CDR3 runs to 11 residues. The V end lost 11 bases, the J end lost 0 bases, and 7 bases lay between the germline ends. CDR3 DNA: TGTGCCGGAGCGATGAACACTGAAGCTTTCTTT. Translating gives CAGAMNTEAFF.

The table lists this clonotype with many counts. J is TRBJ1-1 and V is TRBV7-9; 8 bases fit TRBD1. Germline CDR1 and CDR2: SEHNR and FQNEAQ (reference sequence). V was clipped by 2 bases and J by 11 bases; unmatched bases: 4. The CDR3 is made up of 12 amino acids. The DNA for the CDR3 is TGTGCCAGCAGCTTAAAGGACAGGGAGGCTTTCTTT. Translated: CASSLKDREAFF.

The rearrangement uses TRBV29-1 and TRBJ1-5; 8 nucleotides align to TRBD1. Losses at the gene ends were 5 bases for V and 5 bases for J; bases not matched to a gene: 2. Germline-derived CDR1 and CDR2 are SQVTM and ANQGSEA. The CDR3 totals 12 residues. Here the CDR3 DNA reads TGCAGCGTTCAGACAGGGGATCAGCCCCAGCATTTT. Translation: CSVQTGDQPQHF.

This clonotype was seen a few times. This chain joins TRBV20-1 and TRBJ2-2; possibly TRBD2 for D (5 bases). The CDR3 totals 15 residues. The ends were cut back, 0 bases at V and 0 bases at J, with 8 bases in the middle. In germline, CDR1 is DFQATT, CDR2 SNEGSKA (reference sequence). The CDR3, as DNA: TGCAGTGCTAGAGATCTCGGGACGAACACCGGGGAGCTGTTTTTT. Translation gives CSARDLGTNTGELFF.

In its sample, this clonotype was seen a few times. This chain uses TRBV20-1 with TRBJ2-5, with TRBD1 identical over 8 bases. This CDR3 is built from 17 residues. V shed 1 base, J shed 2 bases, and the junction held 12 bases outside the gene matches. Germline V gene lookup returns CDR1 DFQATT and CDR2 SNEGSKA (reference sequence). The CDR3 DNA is TGCAGTGCTAGAGTCTCCCAGGGGCAGGGGGCACAAGAGACCCAGTACTTC. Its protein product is CSARVSQGQGAQETQYF.

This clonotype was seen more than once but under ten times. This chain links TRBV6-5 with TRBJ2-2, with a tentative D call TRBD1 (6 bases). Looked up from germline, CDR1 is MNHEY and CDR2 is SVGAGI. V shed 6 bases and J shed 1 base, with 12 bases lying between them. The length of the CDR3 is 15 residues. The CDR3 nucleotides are TGTGCCAGCAGGGACAGCCTAATGAACACCGGGGAGCTGTTTTTT. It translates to CASRDSLMNTGELFF.

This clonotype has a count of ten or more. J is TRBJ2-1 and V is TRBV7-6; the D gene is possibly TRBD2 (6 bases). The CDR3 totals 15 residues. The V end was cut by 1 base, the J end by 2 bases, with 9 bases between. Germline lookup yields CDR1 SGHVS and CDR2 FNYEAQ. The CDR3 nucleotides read TGTGCCAGCAGCTTAGGTGCGGGACCCTACAATGAGCAGTTCTTC. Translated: CASSLGAGPYNEQFF. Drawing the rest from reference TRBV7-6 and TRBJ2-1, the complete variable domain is GAGVSQSPRYKVTKRGQDVALRCDPISGHVSLYWYRQALGQGPEFLTYFNYEAQQDKSGLPNDRFSAERPEGSISTLTIQRTEQRDSAMYRCASSLGAGPYNEQFFGPGTRLTVL.

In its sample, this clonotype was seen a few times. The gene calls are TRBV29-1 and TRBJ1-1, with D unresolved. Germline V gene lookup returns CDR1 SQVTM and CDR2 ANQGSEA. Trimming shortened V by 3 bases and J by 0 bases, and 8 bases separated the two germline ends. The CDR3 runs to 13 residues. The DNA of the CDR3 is TGCAGCGTTGAGAGTCTTGTGAACACTGAAGCTTTCTTT. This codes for CSVESLVNTEAFF.

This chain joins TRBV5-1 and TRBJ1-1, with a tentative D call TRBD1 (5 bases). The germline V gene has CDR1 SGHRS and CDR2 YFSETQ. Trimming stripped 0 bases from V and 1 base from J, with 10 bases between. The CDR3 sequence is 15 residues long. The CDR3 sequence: CASSLEGPRNTEAFF. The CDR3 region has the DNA TGCGCCAGCAGCTTGGAGGGACCTAGGAACACTGAAGCTTTCTTT. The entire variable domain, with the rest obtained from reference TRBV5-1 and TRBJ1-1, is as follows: KAGVTQTPRYLIKTRGQQVTLSCSPISGHRSVSWYQQTPGQGLQFLFEYFSETQRNKGNFPGRFSGRQFSNSRSEMNVSTLELGDSALYLCASSLEGPRNTEAFFGQGTRLTVV.

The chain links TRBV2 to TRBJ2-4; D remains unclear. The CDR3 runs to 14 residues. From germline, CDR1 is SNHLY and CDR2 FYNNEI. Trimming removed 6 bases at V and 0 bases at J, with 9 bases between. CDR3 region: CASSPRIAKNIQYF. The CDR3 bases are TGTGCCAGCAGCCCCAGAATAGCCAAAAACATTCAGTACTTC. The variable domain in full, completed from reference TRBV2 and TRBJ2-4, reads EPEVTQTPSHQVTQMGQEVILRCVPISNHLYFYWYRQILGQKVEFLVSFYNNEISEKSEIFDDQFSVERPDGSNFTLKIRSTKLEDSAMYFCASSPRIAKNIQYFGAGTRLSVL.

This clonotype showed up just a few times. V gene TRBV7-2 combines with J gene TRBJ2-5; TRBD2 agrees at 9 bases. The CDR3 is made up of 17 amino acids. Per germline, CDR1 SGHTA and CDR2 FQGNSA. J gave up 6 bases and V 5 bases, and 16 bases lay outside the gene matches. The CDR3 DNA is TGTGCCAGCAGCCCATGGCAGGGCGGGGGGGCCGAAAAGACCCAGTACTTC. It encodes CASSPWQGGGAEKTQYF.

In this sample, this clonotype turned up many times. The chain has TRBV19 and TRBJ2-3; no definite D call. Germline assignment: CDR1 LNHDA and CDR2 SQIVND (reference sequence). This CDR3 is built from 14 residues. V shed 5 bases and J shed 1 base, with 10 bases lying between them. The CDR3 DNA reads TGTGCCAGTAGTGAGCAGGCAGGCACAGATACGCAGTATTTT. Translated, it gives CASSEQAGTDTQYF.

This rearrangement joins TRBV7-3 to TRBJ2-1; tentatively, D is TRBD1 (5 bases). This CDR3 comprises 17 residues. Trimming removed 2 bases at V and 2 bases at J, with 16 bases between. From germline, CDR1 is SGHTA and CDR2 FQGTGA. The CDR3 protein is CASSLHGNAGTYNEQFF. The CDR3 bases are TGTGCCAGCAGCTTACATGGTAATGCAGGGACCTACAATGAGCAGTTCTTC.

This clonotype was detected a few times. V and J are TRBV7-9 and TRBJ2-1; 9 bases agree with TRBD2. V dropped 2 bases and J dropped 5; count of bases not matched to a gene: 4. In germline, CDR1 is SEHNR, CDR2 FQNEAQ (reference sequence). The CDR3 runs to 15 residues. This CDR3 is CASSLKERGDNEQFF. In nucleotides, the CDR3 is TGTGCCAGCAGCTTAAAGGAGCGGGGGGACAATGAGCAGTTCTTC.

CDR3 coding DNA: TGTGCCAGCAGTTACTCGCAGAAGGGGAGACTAGCGGCGGATGAGCAGTTCTTC. Translation gives CASSYSQKGRLAADEQFF. This rearrangement joins TRBV6-2 or TRBV6-3 to TRBJ2-1, with TRBD2 matching 9 bases. Trimming removed 0 bases from V and 8 bases from J; junction bases left unmatched: 14. The CDR3 is 18 amino acids. Germline V gives CDR1 MNHEY, CDR2 SVGEGT.